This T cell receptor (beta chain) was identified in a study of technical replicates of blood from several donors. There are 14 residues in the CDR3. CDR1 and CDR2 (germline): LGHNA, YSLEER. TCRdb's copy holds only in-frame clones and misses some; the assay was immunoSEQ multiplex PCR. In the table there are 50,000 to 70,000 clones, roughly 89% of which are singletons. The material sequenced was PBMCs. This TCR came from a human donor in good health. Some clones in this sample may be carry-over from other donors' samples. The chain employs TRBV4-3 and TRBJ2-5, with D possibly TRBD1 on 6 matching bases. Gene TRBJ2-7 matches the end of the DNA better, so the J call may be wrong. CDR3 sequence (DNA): TGCGCCAGCAGCCAAGAAAGGGACACCTACGAGCAGTACTTC. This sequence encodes CASSQERDTYEQYF.